The 30 T cell receptor beta chains below were found in one sample sequenced in a study of early T cells in non-severe SARS-CoV-2 infection. TCRdb reprocessed the 5' RACE reads with MiXCR, giving one entry per CDR3 protein. The sample holds more than 65,000 distinct CDR3 sequences, approximately 15% seen once. The sample in question was whole blood, obtained at baseline. The receptors shown here come from an adult who was a healthcare worker with PCR-confirmed SARS-CoV-2 infection or an uninfected control (not recorded which).

The J gene is TRBJ2-3, the V gene TRBV18; D uncertain. The CDR3 spans 14 residues. Trimming removed 0 bases from V and 0 bases from J, with 4 bases in between. Germline-derived CDR1 and CDR2 are KGHSH and LQKENI. CDR3 sequence: CASSPPGSTDTQYF. CDR3 coding DNA: TGTGCCAGCTCACCACCGGGCAGCACAGATACGCAGTATTTT.

This clonotype came up a few times. The chain links TRBV12-3 or TRBV12-4 to TRBJ1-2; 9 bases map to TRBD1. The junction had 7 bases not matched to a gene; V was cut back by 7 bases and J by 4 bases. The CDR3 length is 14 residues. The CDR3 region has the DNA TGTGCCAGCACCCCGGACAGGGGAAGCTATGGCTACACCTTC. Its protein product is CASTPDRGSYGYTF.

This sequence joins TRBV5-1 and TRBJ2-7; no clear D. Trimming took 4 bases from V and 3 from J, leaving 14 bases between them. Germline assignment: CDR1 SGHRS and CDR2 YFSETQ. The CDR3 contains 14 residues. The CDR3 loop reads CASSRGLTDYEQYF. CDR3 nucleotide sequence: TGCGCCAGCAGCCGCGGATTAACCGACTACGAGCAGTACTTC.

This clonotype was counted between two and nine times. The chain recombines TRBV5-1 with TRBJ1-5; the D is unclear. CDR3 length equals 16 residues. Trimming removed 2 bases from V and 0 bases from J, with 12 bases in between. Germline CDR1 SGHRS, CDR2 YFSETQ. CDR3 sequence reads: CASSFIPGGSNQPQHF. The CDR3 DNA follows: TGCGCCAGCAGCTTTATCCCAGGAGGTAGCAATCAGCCCCAGCATTTT. The full variable domain, with the rest looked up from reference TRBV5-1 and TRBJ1-5, is KAGVTQTPRYLIKTRGQQVTLSCSPISGHRSVSWYQQTPGQGLQFLFEYFSETQRNKGNFPGRFSGRQFSNSRSEMNVSTLELGDSALYLCASSFIPGGSNQPQHFGDGTRLSIL.

This clonotype has a count of ten or more. The chain recombines TRBV7-2 with TRBJ2-1, with D possibly TRBD2 on 5 matching bases. Germline CDR1 reads SGHTA; CDR2 reads FQGNSA. CDR3 length equals 13 residues. V lost 0 bases and J 8 bases, leaving 8 bases between the germline ends. The CDR3 region is CASSLAMGDEQFF. As DNA, the CDR3 is TGTGCCAGCAGCTTAGCGATGGGAGATGAGCAGTTCTTC.

This clonotype was found many times. The chain recombines TRBV20-1 with TRBJ2-7, with 9 bases identical to TRBD2. Looked up from germline, CDR1 is DFQATT and CDR2 is SNEGSKA (reference sequence). Trimming at V came to 6 bases and at J to 0 bases, leaving 3 bases not matched to a gene. This CDR3 has 13 amino acids. Here the CDR3 DNA reads TGCAGTGCCGGGACTAGCTACTCCTACGAGCAGTACTTC. Translation gives CSAGTSYSYEQYF.

This clonotype was seen a few times. This chain uses TRBV5-1 with TRBJ1-4; D is undetermined. Trimming left V 7 bases short and J 8 bases short, with 15 bases between. CDR1 SGHRS and CDR2 YFSETQ come from the germline V gene. The CDR3 totals 13 residues. The DNA for the CDR3 is TGCGCCAGCGCTGGGGAAGAAGGGGAAAAACTGTTTTTT. This encodes CASAGEEGEKLFF. Combining the CDR3 with reference TRBV5-1 and TRBJ1-4 gives the whole variable domain KAGVTQTPRYLIKTRGQQVTLSCSPISGHRSVSWYQQTPGQGLQFLFEYFSETQRNKGNFPGRFSGRQFSNSRSEMNVSTLELGDSALYLCASAGEEGEKLFFGSGTQLSVL.

In its sample, this clonotype was seen many times. The chain employs TRBV18 and TRBJ2-3; perhaps TRBD2 as D (6 bases). V was cut by 6 bases and J by 0 bases, with 13 bases left in between. The CDR3 has 15 amino acids. Germline assignment: CDR1 KGHSH and CDR2 LQKENI. The CDR3 sequence is CASSRDHSSTDTQYF. The CDR3 DNA sequence: TGTGCCAGCTCGCGGGACCATTCTAGCACAGATACGCAGTATTTT.

This clonotype was picked up a small number of times. The chain has TRBV7-9 and TRBJ2-1; perhaps TRBD2 as D (6 bases). V was cut by 3 bases and J by 4 bases, with 10 bases left in between. Germline CDR1 reads SEHNR; CDR2 reads FQNEAQ (reference sequence). This CDR3 has 14 residues. CDR3 coding DNA: TGTGCCAGCAGCTTTGGCGGGATTTACAATGAGCAGTTCTTC. Encoded protein: CASSFGGIYNEQFF.

The V call is TRBV12-3 or TRBV12-4, the J call TRBJ2-7; no clear D. Trimming pared 5 bases from V and 0 bases from J, leaving 14 bases between. This CDR3 region has 15 residues. For the CDR3, the DNA is TGTGCCAGCAGTGGTCGGACGGCAGGCTCCTACGAGCAGTACTTC. Amino acids: CASSGRTAGSYEQYF.

This clonotype has a count of ten or more. The chain carries TRBV28 and TRBJ1-5, with TRBD1 matching 8 bases. The CDR3 length is 14 residues. The V and J ends lost 6 bases and 1 base, in that order; junction bases with no gene match: 2. CDR1 and CDR2 (germline): MDHEN, SYDVKM. The CDR3 DNA follows: TGTGCCAGCAGCCCAGGGGGCAGCAATCAGCCCCAGCATTTT. Protein: CASSPGGSNQPQHF.

In this sample, this clonotype turned up many times. J is TRBJ2-3 and V is TRBV20-1; D may be TRBD2 (5 bases). The CDR3 has 15 amino acids. V was pared by 3 bases and J by 2 bases, with 15 bases between. Germline loops: CDR1 DFQATT, CDR2 SNEGSKA (reference sequence). The DNA for the CDR3 is TGCAGTGCTAGGCCTAGCTCAACCTACACAGATACGCAGTATTTT. Protein product: CSARPSSTYTDTQYF.

This clonotype ranks as medium-sized. The rearrangement uses TRBV21-1 and TRBJ2-2; TRBD2 reflects the table's D call only, with no check against the DNA. TRBV21-1 is a known pseudogene. This CDR3 region has 19 residues. The CDR3 region has the DNA TGTGCCAGCAGCAACCCCGGGACTAGCGGGAGGGCCCTCACCGGGGAGCTGTTTTTT. The encoded protein is CASSNPGTSGRALTGELFF.

The chain's CDR3 is CAGGANEKLFF. The CDR3 nucleotides are TGTGCCGGTGGGGCTAATGAAAAACTGTTTTTT. The J gene is TRBJ1-4, the V gene TRBV7-9, with no clear D. The ends were cut back, 11 bases at V and 3 bases at J, with 7 bases in the middle. The CDR3 runs 11 residues. CDR1 and CDR2 (germline): SEHNR, FQNEAQ (reference sequence).

This chain links TRBV10-2 with TRBJ1-5; D remains ambiguous. The CDR3 totals 13 residues. V lost 5 bases to trimming and J lost 6 bases, with 11 bases between them. CDR1 and CDR2 from the germline V gene are WSHSY and SAAADI. CDR3 protein: CASSPGEGQPQHF. Here the CDR3 DNA reads TGCGCCAGCAGTCCTGGGGAGGGTCAGCCCCAGCATTTT.

This clonotype was found a few times. This rearrangement joins TRBV9 to TRBJ1-1, with D uncertain. Germline CDR1 SGDLS, CDR2 YYNGEE. The CDR3 length is 14 residues. V was shortened by 1 base and J by 5 bases, with 12 bases between the two germline ends. The chain's CDR3 is CASSVSPWVTEAFF. CDR3 DNA sequence: TGTGCCAGCAGCGTAAGCCCGTGGGTAACTGAAGCTTTCTTT.

The chain carries TRBV5-4 and TRBJ2-7, with a weak D call TRBD1 (5 bases). The CDR3 has 15 residues. Trimming took 0 bases from V and 0 from J, leaving 10 bases between them. Germline V gene lookup returns CDR1 SGHNT and CDR2 YYREEE (reference sequence). This CDR3 is CASSLGQPPSYEQYF. CDR3 DNA: TGTGCCAGCAGCTTGGGACAGCCTCCCTCCTACGAGCAGTACTTC.

The chain employs TRBV27 and TRBJ2-7; the D is unclear. The ends were cut back, 10 bases at V and 6 bases at J, with 13 bases in the middle. This CDR3 contains 11 residues. The germline gives CDR1 MNHEY, CDR2 SMNVEV (reference sequence). DNA of the CDR3: TGTGCCACTAAATACGGGTCCGAGCAGTACTTC. Protein product: CATKYGSEQYF.

This chain connects TRBV20-1 to TRBJ2-3; 7 bases fit TRBD1. The CDR3 runs 13 residues. Germline lookup yields CDR1 DFQATT and CDR2 SNEGSKA (reference sequence). The CDR3: CRRSHQGADTQYF. CDR3 bases: TGCAGGAGGAGCCACCAGGGGGCAGATACGCAGTATTTT.

The rearrangement uses TRBV20-1 and TRBJ2-1; 10 bases agree with TRBD2. J was trimmed by 8 bases and V by 0 bases; bases with no gene match: 7. There are 15 residues in the CDR3. Looked up from germline, CDR1 is DFQATT and CDR2 is SNEGSKA (reference sequence). The CDR3 region is CSARDIPSGSYEQFF. Written as DNA, the CDR3 is TGCAGTGCTAGAGATATTCCTAGCGGGAGCTATGAGCAGTTCTTC.

This clonotype counts as medium-sized. V usage is TRBV27 and J usage is TRBJ2-3; perhaps TRBD2 as D (5 bases). The CDR3 consists of 14 residues. V was pared by 3 bases and J by 5 bases, with 12 bases between. Per germline, CDR1 MNHEY and CDR2 SMNVEV (reference sequence). The DNA for the CDR3 is TGTGCCAGCAGTTTTGGGAGAGCACAAGATACGCAGTATTTT. This codes for CASSFGRAQDTQYF.

This clonotype was detected a few times. CDR3 residues: CACSEGWERGNQPQHF. The CDR3 bases are TGTGCCTGTAGTGAGGGATGGGAGCGGGGCAATCAGCCCCAGCATTTT. This chain connects TRBV6-1 to TRBJ1-5, with D unresolved. This CDR3 is 16 amino acids long. V lost 11 bases and J 2 bases, leaving 22 bases between the germline ends. Germline loops: CDR1 MNHNS, CDR2 SASEGT.

Regarding this clonotype: Mismatch with germline at one junction end may stem from a read error. V is TRBV2 and J is TRBJ2-7; D tentatively fits TRBD1 or TRBD2 (6 bases each). The CDR3 length is 15 residues. Germline V gene data show CDR1 as SNHLY and CDR2 as FYNNEI. The CDR3 is CASSEGAGGPREQYF. CDR3 DNA sequence: TGTGCCAGCAGCGAAGGGGCCGGGGGCCCAAGGGAGCAGTACTTC.

This clonotype was seen a few times. The J gene is TRBJ1-5, the V gene TRBV27; D perhaps matches TRBD1 (5 bases). From germline, CDR1 is MNHEY and CDR2 SMNVEV (reference sequence). This CDR3 is built from 15 residues. V was trimmed by 2 bases and J by 1 base, leaving 9 bases between them. For the CDR3, the DNA is TGTGCCAGCAGTTTAAACTGGGACAGCAATCAGCCCCAGCATTTT. It yields the protein CASSLNWDSNQPQHF.

A few counts support this clonotype. The genes are TRBV7-3 and TRBJ1-2; D is uncertain. Germline V gene sequence: CDR1 SGHTA, CDR2 FQGTGA. With 5 bases removed from V and 6 bases from J, the gap between germline ends came to 16 bases. The CDR3 is 14 amino acids. CDR3: CASSPTSRSDGYTF. The CDR3 bases are TGTGCCAGCAGCCCTACCTCTCGTTCGGATGGCTACACCTTC.

V and J are TRBV3-1 and TRBJ2-7, with D unresolved. Germline V gene sequence: CDR1 LGHDT, CDR2 YNNKEL (reference sequence). V lost 3 bases, J lost 0 bases, and 9 bases lay in between. The CDR3 sequence is 14 residues long. CDR3 protein: CASSQLISSYEQYF. In nucleotides, the CDR3 is TGTGCCAGCAGCCAGCTTATTAGCTCCTACGAGCAGTACTTC.

This clonotype was seen a handful of times. This chain joins TRBV5-1 and TRBJ2-3, with D perhaps given as TRBD1 or TRBD2 (5 bases each). CDR1 is SGHRS and CDR2 is YFSETQ in the germline V gene. The CDR3 loop spans 13 amino acids. V was clipped by 3 bases and J by 6 bases, with 11 bases between them. As DNA, the CDR3 is TGCGCCAGCAGCTATGGGGGAGTGGATACGCAGTATTTT. It translates to CASSYGGVDTQYF.

By share, this clonotype counts as medium-sized. The rearrangement joins TRBV27 to TRBJ2-1; D is perhaps TRBD1 or TRBD2 (7 bases each). CDR1 is MNHEY and CDR2 is SMNVEV in the germline V gene (reference sequence). Trimming cost V 4 bases and J 5 bases, with 12 bases left between them. The CDR3 runs 14 residues. CDR3 bases: TGTGCCAGCAGTTCAGGGGGGGCAAACAATGAGCAGTTCTTC. Translating gives CASSSGGANNEQFF.

The V and J genes are TRBV14 and TRBJ2-5; no clear D. This CDR3 spans 13 amino acids. Between the trimmed V and J ends, which lost 0 bases and 5 bases, there was a span of 7 bases. Germline V gives CDR1 SGHDN, CDR2 FVKESK. This CDR3 reads CASSQDNSETQYF. Written as DNA, the CDR3 is TGTGCCAGCAGCCAAGATAACAGCGAGACCCAGTACTTC.

This clonotype showed up just a few times. The rearrangement links TRBV3-1 to TRBJ2-7, with D possibly TRBD1 on 6 matching bases. V dropped 0 bases and J dropped 6 bases, with 12 bases sitting between them. CDR3 length equals 14 residues. Germline V gene lookup returns CDR1 LGHDT and CDR2 YNNKEL (reference sequence). This chain's CDR3 is CASSQEDSFPEQYF. Written as DNA, the CDR3 is TGTGCCAGCAGCCAAGAGGACAGCTTCCCCGAGCAGTACTTC.